These 3 T cell receptor beta chains were sequenced from one sample in a study of CD4 T cells in relation to SARS-CoV-2 and coronaviruses (dated by TCRdb to the early 2020s). Library creation used the immunoSEQ multiplex PCR assay. TCRdb holds this immuneACCESS table with in-frame rearrangements only. Some clones are missing; in checked studies, unresolved V genes explain under half, and the rest has no known cause. Across this sample there are roughly 30,000 clones, with approximately 78% seen only once. The ten largest clones capture 20% of the sample. Their antigens are not known. CD4+ T cells from unexposed donors were collected before the COVID-19 pandemic (2011-2018). After 10 days of culture, CD4+ T cells were isolated with the EasySep CD4+ T cell isolation kit. The sample comprised CD4+ T cells from PBMCs, cultured in vitro. All receptors come from a human donor in good health.

This clone has just a few counts. The J gene is TRBJ2-7, the V gene TRBV4-3; D remains unclear. Germline V gene data show CDR1 as LGHNA and CDR2 as YSLEER. Trimming took 1 base from V and 1 from J, leaving 8 bases between them. The CDR3 loop spans 14 amino acids. As DNA, the CDR3 is TGCGCCAGCAGCCAAGTCGGCCGATCCTACGAGCAGTACTTC. Translation gives CASSQVGRSYEQYF.

This clone was counted a single time. The chain links TRBV5-6 to TRBJ1-5; 8 nucleotides align to TRBD1. This CDR3 has 12 residues. Per germline, CDR1 SGHDT and CDR2 YYEEEE. Trimming at V came to 4 bases and at J to 11 bases, leaving 5 bases not matched to a gene. The CDR3 is CASSPGQGAQHF. CDR3 coding DNA: TGTGCCAGCAGCCCCGGACAGGGTGCCCAGCATTTT.

The chain recombines TRBV6-5 with TRBJ2-7; D is ambiguous. The V end lost 2 bases, the J end lost 2 bases, and 13 bases lay between the germline ends. The germline gives CDR1 MNHEY, CDR2 SVGAGI. This CDR3 contains 15 residues. The CDR3 bases are TGTGCCAGCAGTTACGCAGCCCCGGTGGCCTACGAGCAGTACTTC. Amino acids: CASSYAAPVAYEQYF.